Listed below are T cell receptor beta chains from one sample, sequenced in a study of CD8 T cells in ankylosing spondylitis. TCRdb independently ran MiXCR on the 5' RACE reads; one entry per CDR3 protein. There are 200,000 to 250,000 distinct CDR3 sequences in the sample; roughly 6.6% occur only once, and over 12% lies in the top ten. Sequencing used blood, either unsorted or a sorted T cell fraction (not recorded which). These TCRs come from a male donor with ankylosing spondylitis. Each CDR3 is given with its conserved first and last residue. Fields, in order: D gene, V gene, clone size, J gene, CDR3 DNA, CDR3 protein. D genes are given only for firm matches. Size is stated for part of the rows, as once, few or many counts, or as a class when the clone is expanded.

TRBD1	TRBV9	-	TRBJ2-5	TGTGCCAGCAGCTCGACAGGGGGCTGGGAGACCCAGTACTTC	CASSSTGGWETQYF
-	TRBV4-1	many	TRBJ2-1	TGCGCCAGCAGCCAAGAAGGCTACAGCTCCTACAATGAGCAGTTCTTC	CASSQEGYSSYNEQFF
TRBD1	TRBV6-5	-	TRBJ1-2	TGTGCCAGCAGTTACCCAAAGACAGGGGAGGTGGGCTACACCTTC	CASSYPKTGEVGYTF
-	TRBV20-1	few	TRBJ2-7	TGCAGTGCTAGTCAGCGGCAGACTAACTTTTTGCCCGCATTC	CSASQRQTNFLPAF
-	TRBV7-8	many	TRBJ1-4	TGTGCCAGCAGCCCGGGGGGGAGTCGAGGGCCAAATGAAAAACTGTTTTTT	CASSPGGSRGPNEKLFF
-	TRBV7-2	many	TRBJ1-2	TGTGCCAGCTTTCTGTCGACAGGACTGAATTATGGCTACACCTTC	CASFLSTGLNYGYTF
TRBD1	TRBV12-3/TRBV12-4	many	TRBJ2-1	TGTGCCAGCAGTTTAACAGGGGGCCCCCGCTCCTACAATGAGCAGTTCTTC	CASSLTGGPRSYNEQFF
-	TRBV2	many	TRBJ2-3	TGTGCCAGCAGTTACCGGGGTTTTAGCACAGATACGCAGTATTTT	CASSYRGFSTDTQYF
TRBD2	TRBV6-2/TRBV6-3	many	TRBJ2-3	TGTGCCAGCAGCCCCGGGACTAGCGAGGCCGATACGCAGTATTTT	CASSPGTSEADTQYF
TRBD2	TRBV27	many	TRBJ2-7	TGTGCCAGCAGTTTTTCAGCGGGAGTGTCGGACGAGCAGTACTTC	CASSFSAGVSDEQYF
-	TRBV27	few	TRBJ2-2	TGTGCCACCTGGGGGGCCGGGGAGCTGTTTTTT	CATWGAGELFF
-	TRBV7-9	many	TRBJ2-7	TGTGCCAGCAGCCCTAAGGGTTCCTACGAGCAGTACTTC	CASSPKGSYEQYF
TRBD1	TRBV27	-	TRBJ1-1	TGTGCCAGCAGTTTCAGGGGGATGAACACTGAAGCTTTCTTT	CASSFRGMNTEAFF
-	TRBV12-3/TRBV12-4	-	TRBJ2-1	TGTGCCAGCAGTTTGGGACCCCTTATCGACAATGAGCAGTTCTTC	CASSLGPLIDNEQFF
-	TRBV5-1	many	TRBJ2-1	TGCGCCAGCAGCTCAGAACGGGGTCTTAGCGATGATGAGCAGTTCTTC	CASSSERGLSDDEQFF
TRBD1	TRBV12-3/TRBV12-4	many	TRBJ2-5	TGTGCCAGCAGTTCAACAGGGGGCATCCAAGAGACCCAGTACTTC	CASSSTGGIQETQYF
-	TRBV7-9	many	TRBJ2-3	TGTGCCAGCAGCTTTTTCGCGGTTACAGATACGCAGTATTTT	CASSFFAVTDTQYF
-	TRBV7-6	many	TRBJ2-1	TGTGCCAGCAGCTTAGCCGGAGCTGGCTCCTACAATGAGCAGTTCTTC	CASSLAGAGSYNEQFF
-	TRBV7-9	many	TRBJ2-7	TGTGCCAGCAGCTTTTGGTCACCGGGGTCCTACGAGCAGTACTTC	CASSFWSPGSYEQYF
TRBD2	TRBV27	many	TRBJ2-7	TGTGCCAGCGCTTTGGGACTAGCCTACGAGCAGTACTTC	CASALGLAYEQYF
-	TRBV28	many	TRBJ1-5	TGTGCCAGCAGTTTAGCAGGGGATGTTGGCAATCAGCCCCAGCATTTT	CASSLAGDVGNQPQHF
-	TRBV30	-	TRBJ2-2	TGTGCCTGGAGTTTTGAGTCGGCTGGGGAGCTGTTTTTT	CAWSFESAGELFF
-	TRBV5-1	medium-sized	TRBJ2-6	TGCGCCAGCAGCCCCACGGGACACCTAAACTCTGGGGCCAACGTCCTGACTTTC	CASSPTGHLNSGANVLTF
TRBD1	TRBV24-1	many	TRBJ2-1	TGTGCCACCGAGGGGACAGGGATGAATGAGCAGTTCTTC	CATEGTGMNEQFF
TRBD1	TRBV6-1	-	TRBJ2-3	TGTGCCAGCAGCTCATCGCAGGGGGCTAAGGATACGCAGTATTTT	CASSSSQGAKDTQYF
TRBD1	TRBV4-1	-	TRBJ2-1	TGCGCCAGCAGCTCAAGAAGATCGGGACAGGGGCGCAATGAGCAGTTCTTC	CASSSRRSGQGRNEQFF
-	TRBV3-1	few	TRBJ1-2	TGTGCCAGCAGCCAAGCGGGGACCGTACTTTATGGCTACACCTTC	CASSQAGTVLYGYTF